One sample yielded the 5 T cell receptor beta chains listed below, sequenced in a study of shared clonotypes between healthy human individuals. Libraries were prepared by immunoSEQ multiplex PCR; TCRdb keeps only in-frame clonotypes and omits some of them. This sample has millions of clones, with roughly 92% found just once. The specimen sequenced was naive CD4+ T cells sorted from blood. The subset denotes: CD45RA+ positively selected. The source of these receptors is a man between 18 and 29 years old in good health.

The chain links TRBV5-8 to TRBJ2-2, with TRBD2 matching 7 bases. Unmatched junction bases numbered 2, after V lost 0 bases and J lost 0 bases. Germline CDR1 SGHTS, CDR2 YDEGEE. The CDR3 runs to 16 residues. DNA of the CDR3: TGTGCCAGCAGCTTGGGTGCGGGAGCGAACACCGGGGAGCTGTTTTTT. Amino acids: CASSLGAGANTGELFF.

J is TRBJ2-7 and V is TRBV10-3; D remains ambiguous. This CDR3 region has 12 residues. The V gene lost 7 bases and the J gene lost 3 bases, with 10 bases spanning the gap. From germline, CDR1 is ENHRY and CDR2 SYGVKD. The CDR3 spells CAIMKGGYEQYF. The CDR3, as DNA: TGTGCCATCATGAAGGGTGGCTACGAGCAGTACTTC.

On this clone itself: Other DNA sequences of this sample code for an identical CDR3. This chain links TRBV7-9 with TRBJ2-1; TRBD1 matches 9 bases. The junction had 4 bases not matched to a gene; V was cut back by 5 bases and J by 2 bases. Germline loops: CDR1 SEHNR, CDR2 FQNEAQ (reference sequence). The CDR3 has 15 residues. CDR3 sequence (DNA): TGTGCCAGCAGCCTGGGACAGGGACCCTACAATGAGCAGTTCTTC. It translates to CASSLGQGPYNEQFF.

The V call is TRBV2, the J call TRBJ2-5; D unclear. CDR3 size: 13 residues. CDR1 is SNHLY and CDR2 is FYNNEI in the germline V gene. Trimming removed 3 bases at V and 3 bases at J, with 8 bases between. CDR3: CASSEAGEETQYF. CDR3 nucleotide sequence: TGTGCCAGCAGTGAGGCTGGGGAAGAGACCCAGTACTTC.

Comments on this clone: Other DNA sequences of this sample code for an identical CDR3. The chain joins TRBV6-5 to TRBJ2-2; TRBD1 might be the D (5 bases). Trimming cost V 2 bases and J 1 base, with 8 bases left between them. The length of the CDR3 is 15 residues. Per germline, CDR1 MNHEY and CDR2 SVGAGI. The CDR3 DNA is TGTGCCAGCAGTTACCTAGGGGTGAACACCGGGGAGCTGTTTTTT. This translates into CASSYLGVNTGELFF.